The 17 T cell receptor beta chains below were found in one sample sequenced in a study of early stage breast cancer tumors. Clones were read by immunoSEQ multiplex PCR, and TCRdb kept only the in-frame ones, dropping some. Of tens of thousands of clones in the sample, about 83% were seen once. Specimen: blood. The origin of the receptors is a person under 45 with breast cancer.

The chain employs TRBV27 and TRBJ2-1; D is possibly TRBD2 (6 bases). This CDR3 is 12 amino acids long. Trimming shortened V by 7 bases and J by 7 bases, and 11 bases separated the two germline ends. Germline CDR1 MNHEY, CDR2 SMNVEV (reference sequence). This chain's CDR3 is CASKGLQNEQFF. DNA for the CDR3: TGTGCCAGCAAGGGACTGCAAAATGAGCAGTTCTTC.

This clone appeared a few times. The chain uses TRBV10-1 and TRBJ2-5, with 10 bases that match TRBD2. V was clipped by 3 bases and J by 5 bases; unmatched bases: 3. Germline CDR1 WNHNN, CDR2 SYGVQD (reference sequence). CDR3 size: 14 residues. Written as DNA, the CDR3 is TGCGCCAGCAGTGACCTAGCGGGAGCGGAGACCCAGTACTTC. Its protein product is CASSDLAGAETQYF.

V usage is TRBV15 and J usage is TRBJ2-3; TRBD2 matches at 7 bases. The trim removed 1 base at V and 5 bases at J, leaving 6 bases unmatched. CDR1 is LNHNV and CDR2 is YYDKDF in the germline V gene (reference sequence). The CDR3 consists of 15 residues. CDR3 bases: TGTGCCACCAGCAGAGGGCGGGAGCGGGTAGATACGCAGTATTTT. This gives the protein CATSRGRERVDTQYF.

The chain joins TRBV6-5 to TRBJ2-5; 9 nucleotides line up with TRBD1. The closer fit of TRBJ2-7 to the DNA end suggests the J call may be wrong. Germline V gene data show CDR1 as MNHEY and CDR2 as SVGAGI. The CDR3 covers 15 residues. The CDR3 sequence is CASSYQGTGIGEQYF. For the CDR3, the DNA is TGTGCCAGCAGTTACCAAGGGACAGGGATTGGCGAGCAGTACTTC.

The chain uses TRBV7-6 and TRBJ2-2; 10 bases map to TRBD2. The CDR3 loop spans 18 amino acids. The germline V gene encodes CDR1 SGHVS and CDR2 FNYEAQ. The V and J ends lost 7 bases and 1 base, in that order; junction bases with no gene match: 12. CDR3 residues: CASKLGPSGSQNTGELFF. CDR3 DNA: TGTGCCAGCAAATTAGGCCCTAGCGGGAGTCAGAACACCGGGGAGCTGTTTTTT. Supplemented by reference TRBV7-6 and TRBJ2-2, the full variable domain reads GAGVSQSPRYKVTKRGQDVALRCDPISGHVSLYWYRQALGQGPEFLTYFNYEAQQDKSGLPNDRFSAERPEGSISTLTIQRTEQRDSAMYRCASKLGPSGSQNTGELFFGEGSRLTVL.

The V and J genes are TRBV12-5 and TRBJ1-5, with a possible D match to TRBD1 (6 bases). Trimming took 4 bases from V and 6 from J, leaving 7 bases between them. CDR3 length equals 12 residues. Germline CDR1 LGHNT, CDR2 FRNRAP. The CDR3 protein is CASGSTGQPQHF. Written as DNA, the CDR3 is TGTGCTAGTGGTTCGACAGGTCAGCCCCAGCATTTT.

The chain uses TRBV30 and TRBJ1-1, with a tentative D call TRBD1 (5 bases). The V gene's germline CDR1 is GTSNPN and CDR2 SVGIG (reference sequence). The CDR3 is made up of 13 amino acids. Trimming took 0 bases from V and 11 from J, leaving 16 bases between them. CDR3 residues: CAWSVLTGGRAFF. DNA for the CDR3: TGTGCCTGGAGTGTACTTACGGGGGGAAGGGCTTTCTTT.

The table lists this clone with a count of one. The J gene is TRBJ2-7, the V gene TRBV4-2, with 12 nucleotides matching TRBD2. The CDR3 is 17 amino acids. J was trimmed by 2 bases and V by 0 bases; bases with no gene match: 5. The V gene's germline CDR1 is LGHNA and CDR2 YNFKEQ. The CDR3, as DNA: TGTGCCAGCAGCCAAGATCGACTAGCGGGAGTCCCCTACGAGCAGTACTTC. It is translated as CASSQDRLAGVPYEQYF.

The V and J genes are TRBV19 and TRBJ2-3, with D possibly being TRBD2 (7 bases). Germline assignment: CDR1 LNHDA and CDR2 SQIVND (reference sequence). V was trimmed by 6 bases and J by 5 bases, leaving 15 bases between them. The CDR3 is made up of 14 amino acids. The CDR3 DNA sequence: TGTGCCAGTAGAAGTCAGGGGAGGGAAGATACGCAGTATTTT. This gives the protein CASRSQGREDTQYF.

The V and J genes are TRBV10-3 and TRBJ2-1, with TRBD2 identical over 11 bases. This CDR3 contains 14 residues. Germline CDR1 reads ENHRY; CDR2 reads SYGVKD. The V and J ends lost 10 bases and 6 bases, in that order; junction bases with no gene match: 8. The CDR3 DNA reads TGTGCCACGAAGGGACTAGCGGAATCCAATGAGCAGTTCTTC. This encodes CATKGLAESNEQFF.

The table lists this clone with a count of one. This chain joins TRBV6-4 and TRBJ2-5, with 11 nucleotides matching TRBD2. Trimming cost V 4 bases and J 2 bases; bases outside gene matches: 3. This CDR3 is built from 15 residues. Looked up from germline, CDR1 is MRHNA and CDR2 is SNTAGT. The CDR3 nucleotides read TGTGCCAGCAGTGGGACTAGCGGGCCTCAAGAGACCCAGTACTTC. Translated: CASSGTSGPQETQYF.

As DNA, the CDR3 is TGTGCCAGCAATCAGCCCCAGCATTTT. Residues: CASNQPQHF. The chain recombines TRBV21-1 with TRBJ1-5. TRBV21-1 is deemed a pseudogene. This CDR3 spans 9 amino acids.

This clone was detected a few times. The chain couples TRBV28 to TRBJ2-2; D is unresolved. Germline loops: CDR1 MDHEN, CDR2 SYDVKM. V dropped 2 bases and J dropped 4 bases, with 8 bases sitting between them. This CDR3 is 14 amino acids long. The CDR3 loop is CASSLGSPTGELFF. The DNA for the CDR3 is TGTGCCAGCAGTTTAGGATCCCCCACCGGGGAGCTGTTTTTT. The full variable domain, completed using reference TRBV28 and TRBJ2-2, is DVKVTQSSRYLVKRTGEKVFLECVQDMDHENMFWYRQDPGLGLRLIYFSYDVKMKEKGDIPEGYSVSREKKERFSLILESASTNQTSMYLCASSLGSPTGELFFGEGSRLTVL.

This chain joins TRBV30 and TRBJ1-2; D is unresolved. In germline, CDR1 is GTSNPN, CDR2 SVGIG (reference sequence). This CDR3 spans 12 amino acids. Trimming left V 5 bases short and J 7 bases short, with 14 bases between. The CDR3 nucleotides are TGTGCCTGGGTGTGGCAGTTGGGTGGCTACACCTTC. This encodes CAWVWQLGGYTF.

This chain joins TRBV5-6 and TRBJ2-3; D might be TRBD1 (5 bases). This CDR3 spans 18 amino acids. V was cut by 1 base and J by 6 bases, with 24 bases left in between. The V gene's germline CDR1 is SGHDT and CDR2 YYEEEE. Here the CDR3 reads CASSLWGHLGSGWDTQYF. For the CDR3, the DNA is TGTGCCAGCAGCTTGTGGGGCCATTTAGGCTCCGGGTGGGATACGCAGTATTTT.

The chain recombines TRBV4-2 with TRBJ2-1; 10 bases map to TRBD2. In germline, CDR1 is LGHNA, CDR2 YNFKEQ. The CDR3 extends over 15 amino acids. The ends lost 5 bases at V and 5 bases at J; junction bases unmatched: 6. The CDR3 DNA is TGTGCCAGCAGCTTCCTAGCGGGGGCAAACAATGAGCAGTTCTTC. Its translation: CASSFLAGANNEQFF.

The V call is TRBV9, the J call TRBJ1-1; no clear D gene. The CDR3 spans 13 residues. V was shortened by 0 bases and J by 5 bases, with 8 bases between the two germline ends. Germline V lookup: CDR1 SGDLS, CDR2 YYNGEE. The CDR3 reads CASSVVQYTEAFF. The CDR3 region has the DNA TGTGCCAGCAGCGTAGTGCAATATACTGAAGCTTTCTTT.